The 2 T cell receptor beta chains below all came from one sample that was sequenced in a study of cytotoxic CD8 clonotypes in ibrutinib-treated CLL. Sequencing was performed with immunoSEQ multiplex PCR; in TCRdb, only in-frame clones are kept and a portion is missing. Among more than 110,000 clones, around 93% were seen once, and the ten largest hold about 10%. The sequences come from PBMCs, collected after 12 months of ibrutinib treatment. These receptors were obtained from a human donor with chronic lymphocytic leukemia.

There are a few counts of this clone. V is TRBV7-3 and J is TRBJ1-1; 11 nucleotides match TRBD1. Germline CDR1 SGHTA, CDR2 FQGTGA. Trimming took 4 bases from V and 5 from J; bases not matched to a gene: 9. The CDR3 is 16 amino acids. CDR3 DNA sequence: TGTGCCAGCAGCTCCCAACCGGGACAGGGGGTGACTGAAGCTTTCTTT. Translation gives CASSSQPGQGVTEAFF.

The rearrangement joins TRBV7-9 to TRBJ2-5; D might be TRBD2 (6 bases). This CDR3 comprises 14 residues. Germline loops: CDR1 SEHNR, CDR2 FQNEAQ (reference sequence). The V gene lost 5 bases and the J gene lost 5 bases, with 15 bases spanning the gap. The CDR3 nucleotides read TGTGCCAGCAGCCCGACTAGTTTAGGGGAGACCCAGTACTTC. Translation gives CASSPTSLGETQYF.